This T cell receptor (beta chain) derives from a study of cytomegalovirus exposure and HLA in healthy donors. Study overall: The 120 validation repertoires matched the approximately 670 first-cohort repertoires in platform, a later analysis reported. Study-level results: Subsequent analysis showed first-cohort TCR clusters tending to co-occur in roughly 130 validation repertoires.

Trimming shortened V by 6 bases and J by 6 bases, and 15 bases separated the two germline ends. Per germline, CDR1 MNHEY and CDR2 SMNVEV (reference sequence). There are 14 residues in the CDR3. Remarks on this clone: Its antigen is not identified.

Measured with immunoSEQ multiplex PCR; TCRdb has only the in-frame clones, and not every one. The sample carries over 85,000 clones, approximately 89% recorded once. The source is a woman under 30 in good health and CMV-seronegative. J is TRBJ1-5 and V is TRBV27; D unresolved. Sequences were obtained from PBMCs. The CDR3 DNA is TGTGCCAGCAGACCTGACCCCCACAGTCAGCCCCAGCATTTT. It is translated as CASRPDPHSQPQHF.